The 12 T cell receptor beta chains in this list originate from one sample, sequenced in a study of shared clonotypes between healthy human individuals. Libraries were prepared by immunoSEQ multiplex PCR; TCRdb keeps only in-frame clonotypes and omits some of them. The sample has some 2,500,000 clones; 92% are singletons. Sequencing was carried out using naive CD4+ T cells from PBMCs. The subset is: CD45RA+ positively selected. The source is a man aged 18 to 35 in good health. Some clones in this sample may be carry-over from other donors' samples.

This chain links TRBV19 with TRBJ2-1; D call uncertain. Trimming stripped 4 bases from V and 7 bases from J, with 8 bases between. Looked up from germline, CDR1 is LNHDA and CDR2 is SQIVND (reference sequence). The CDR3 has 12 amino acids. The CDR3 DNA sequence: TGTGCCAGTAGTAGGTACTCTAATGAGCAGTTCTTC. Encoded protein: CASSRYSNEQFF.

J is TRBJ2-7 and V is TRBV11-2, with D perhaps given as TRBD1 or TRBD2 (5 bases each). The CDR3 is 13 residues long. Germline CDR1 is SGHAT and CDR2 is FQNNGV. With 2 bases removed from V and 6 bases from J, the gap between germline ends came to 11 bases. The CDR3 here is CASSLRIGGEQYF. CDR3 DNA sequence: TGTGCCAGCAGCTTAAGGATTGGGGGCGAGCAGTACTTC.

The rearrangement joins TRBV25-1 to TRBJ2-1, with 12 bases fitting TRBD2. Germline V gene lookup returns CDR1 MGHDK and CDR2 SYGVNS. V dropped 3 bases and J dropped 5; count of bases not matched to a gene: 2. This CDR3 region has 15 residues. The CDR3 loop is CASSEGLAGHNEQFF. CDR3 sequence (DNA): TGTGCCAGCAGTGAGGGACTAGCGGGCCACAATGAGCAGTTCTTC.

The chain employs TRBV5-4 and TRBJ2-3; TRBD2 matches at 7 bases. This CDR3 has 11 amino acids. The germline gives CDR1 SGHNT, CDR2 YYREEE (reference sequence). The CDR3 loop reads CVVGGSDTQYF. The CDR3 nucleotides read TGTGTAGTCGGGGGGTCAGATACGCAGTATTTT. The entire variable domain, with the rest obtained from reference TRBV5-4 and TRBJ2-3, is as follows: ETGVTQSPTHLIKTRGQQVTLRCSSQSGHNTVSWYQQALGQGPQFIFQYYREEENGRGNFPPRFSGLQFPNYSSELNVNALELDDSALYLCVVGGSDTQYFGPGTRLTVL.

The V gene is TRBV6-4, the J gene TRBJ2-3; D possibly corresponds to TRBD2 (5 bases). V lost 6 bases, J lost 6 bases, and 16 bases lay in between. Germline CDR1 MRHNA, CDR2 SNTAGT. The CDR3 has 14 amino acids. The DNA for the CDR3 is TGTGCCAGCAGCTCTACTAGTGGGCCCGATACGCAGTATTTT. Its translation is CASSSTSGPDTQYF.

The rearrangement links TRBV19 to TRBJ2-1, with TRBD2 identical over 7 bases. V dropped 3 bases and J dropped 9; count of bases not matched to a gene: 14. This CDR3 spans 16 amino acids. Germline V gives CDR1 LNHDA, CDR2 SQIVND (reference sequence). In nucleotides, the CDR3 is TGTGCCAGTAGTATCTTCGGTCGGGGGAGGGAGGGTGAGCAGTTCTTC. Amino acid sequence: CASSIFGRGREGEQFF. The full variable domain, completed using reference TRBV19 and TRBJ2-1, is DGGITQSPKYLFRKEGQNVTLSCEQNLNHDAMYWYRQDPGQGLRLIYYSQIVNDFQKGDIAEGYSVSREKKESFPLTVTSAQKNPTAFYLCASSIFGRGREGEQFFGPGTRLTVL.

The chain uses TRBV28 and TRBJ2-1; 8 positions match TRBD2. The V gene's germline CDR1 is MDHEN and CDR2 SYDVKM. V trimming: 4 bases; J trimming: 0 bases; junction bases outside the gene matches: 5. The CDR3 sequence is 16 residues long. CDR3 coding DNA: TGTGCCAGCAGTTCCCCCGGGGGGGGCTCCTACAATGAGCAGTTCTTC. This sequence encodes CASSSPGGGSYNEQFF. Full variable domain (outside the CDR3, taken from reference TRBV28 and TRBJ2-1): DVKVTQSSRYLVKRTGEKVFLECVQDMDHENMFWYRQDPGLGLRLIYFSYDVKMKEKGDIPEGYSVSREKKERFSLILESASTNQTSMYLCASSSPGGGSYNEQFFGPGTRLTVL.

As for this clone: The same CDR3 arises from other DNA sequences in this sample as well. The chain uses TRBV28 and TRBJ2-3; D uncertain. The CDR3 runs to 11 residues. Germline-derived CDR1 and CDR2 are MDHEN and SYDVKM. Trimming shortened V by 4 bases and J by 5 bases, and 4 bases separated the two germline ends. For the CDR3, the DNA is TGTGCCAGCAGTTCGTTAGATACGCAGTATTTT. As protein: CASSSLDTQYF.

The CDR3 loop reads CASSPGRVTEAFF. In DNA form, the CDR3 reads TGTGCCAGCAGCCCCGGCCGGGTGACTGAAGCTTTCTTT. The rearrangement links TRBV7-9 to TRBJ1-1; the D is unclear. The germline V gene has CDR1 SEHNR and CDR2 FQNEAQ (reference sequence). The CDR3 contains 13 residues. V gave up 5 bases and J gave up 5 bases, with 12 bases separating them.

The chain uses TRBV2 and TRBJ2-4, with D possibly TRBD1 on 6 matching bases. Per germline, CDR1 SNHLY and CDR2 FYNNEI. This CDR3 has 15 residues. Trimming shortened V by 4 bases and J by 0 bases, and 10 bases separated the two germline ends. The chain's CDR3 is CASSGGPIAKNIQYF. CDR3 coding DNA: TGTGCCAGCAGTGGGGGGCCCATAGCCAAAAACATTCAGTACTTC.

This clone was found once. The V call is TRBV27, the J call TRBJ1-2; D possibly corresponds to TRBD1 (6 bases). V was trimmed by 4 bases and J by 2 bases, leaving 11 bases between them. Germline CDR1 is MNHEY and CDR2 is SMNVEV (reference sequence). The CDR3 loop spans 14 amino acids. The CDR3 DNA reads as TGTGCCAGCAGTTACAGGGTGGACAACTATGGCTACACCTTC. Translated: CASSYRVDNYGYTF.

About this clone: The sample has other DNA sequences that encode this CDR3 too. The rearrangement joins TRBV7-2 to TRBJ2-5; TRBD2 agrees at 7 bases. The CDR3 length is 13 residues. Germline V gene data show CDR1 as SGHTA and CDR2 as FQGNSA. The J segment lost 3 bases and the V segment lost 3 bases, leaving 1 base of the junction unmatched. The CDR3 reads CASSFRGEETQYF. CDR3 DNA sequence: TGTGCCAGCAGCTTTCGGGGGGAAGAGACCCAGTACTTC.